This entry describes one T cell receptor (beta chain). Germline trimming cut 3 bases from V and 1 base from J; bases unmatched to any gene: 9. Germline V CDR1 and CDR2: KGHSH, LQKENI. The CDR3 covers 18 residues. Participants had their cohort set by participant-reported clinical history. This sample was included in a study of blood T cell repertoires in COVID-19. Study details: In each case, the material was cDNA or gDNA derived from T cells, B-cell-depleted T cells, or PBMCs.

The data were produced by immunoSEQ multiplex PCR, yet TCRdb's version contains in-frame clones alone and is incomplete. Among 140,000 or so clones, roughly 80% were seen once, and the ten largest hold 7% to 10%. The clonotype originates from a man aged 45 to 65 who had recovered from COVID-19. Sequencing used PBMCs or T cells enriched from blood (not recorded which). This chain links TRBV18 with TRBJ1-1; TRBD1 aligns across 12 bases. The CDR3 here is CASSPRLGTGGPNTEAFF. For the CDR3, the DNA is TGTGCCAGCTCACCCCGCCTGGGGACAGGGGGCCCGAACACTGAAGCTTTCTTT.